The sequence of this TCR beta chain was determined in a study of T-cell reconstitution after alpha-beta-depleted transplantation in children. Preparing the TCRbeta library involved the use of unique molecular identifiers. In TCRdb, the PCR reads were re-called with MiXCR into one record per CDR3 protein. The sample includes about 980,000 distinct CDR3 sequences, roughly 29% of them seen just once. V lost 0 bases and J lost 7, with 10 bases in between. The CDR3 covers 15 residues. The germline V gene has CDR1 MNHEY and CDR2 SMNVEV (reference sequence). The sample holds a few counts of this clonotype. This TCR was recovered from a boy less than two years old who had a stem cell transplant for SCID, so the T cells may come from the graft donor. Sequenced material: PBMCs, mostly from graft donor cells, taken 360 days after TCRalphabeta/CD19-depleted stem cell transplant. This sequence joins TRBV27 and TRBJ1-6; D gene uncertain. CDR3 region: CASSLSANRNSPLHF. CDR3 DNA: TGTGCCAGCAGTTTATCTGCTAACAGAAATTCACCCCTCCACTTT.